This T cell receptor beta chain was identified during a study of long-term antiretroviral therapy in people with HIV. The authors ran the immunoSEQ assay, v3.0, at survey level. The assay was immunoSEQ multiplex PCR, and TCRdb's table has in-frame clones only and misses some. The sample carries about 17,000 clones, 79% recorded once. The CDR3 has 16 residues. Germline values: CDR1 MNHEY, CDR2 SMNVEV (reference sequence). The V end lost 3 bases, the J end lost 0 bases, and 11 bases lay between the germline ends. In the case of this clone: Its antigen is still unknown.

Study findings and constraints: At every time point, clones expanded before ART dominated the repertoire. The study lacked data on ART adherence, viral resistance or therapy changes.

This receptor was identified in a man aged 25-45 years with HIV. The chain recombines TRBV27 with TRBJ2-2; weak D call: TRBD2 (6 bases). Sequencing used unsorted PBMCs, obtained at the start of antiretroviral therapy. CDR3 coding DNA: TGTGCCAGCAGTTTGATTAGCGGACCGAACACCGGGGAGCTGTTTTTT. Translation: CASSLISGPNTGELFF.